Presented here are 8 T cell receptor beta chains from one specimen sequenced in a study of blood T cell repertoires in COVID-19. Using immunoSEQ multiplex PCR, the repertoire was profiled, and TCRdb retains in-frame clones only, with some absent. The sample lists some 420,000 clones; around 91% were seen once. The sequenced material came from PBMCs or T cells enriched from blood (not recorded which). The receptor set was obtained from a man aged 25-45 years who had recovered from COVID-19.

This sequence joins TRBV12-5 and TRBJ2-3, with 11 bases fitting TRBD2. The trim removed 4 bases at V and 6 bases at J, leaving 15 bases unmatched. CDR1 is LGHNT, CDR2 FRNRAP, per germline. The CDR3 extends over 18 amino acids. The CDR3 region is CASGSPSLAGGIGDTQYF. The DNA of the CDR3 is TGTGCTAGTGGTTCTCCTTCCTTAGCGGGAGGGATTGGGGATACGCAGTATTTT.

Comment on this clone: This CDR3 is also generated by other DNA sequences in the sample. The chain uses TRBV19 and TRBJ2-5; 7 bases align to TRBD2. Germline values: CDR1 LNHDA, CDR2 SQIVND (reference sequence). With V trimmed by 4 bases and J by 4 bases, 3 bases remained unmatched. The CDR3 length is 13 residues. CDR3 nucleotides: TGTGCCAGTAGTACGTCGGGGGGAGAGACCCAGTACTTC. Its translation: CASSTSGGETQYF.

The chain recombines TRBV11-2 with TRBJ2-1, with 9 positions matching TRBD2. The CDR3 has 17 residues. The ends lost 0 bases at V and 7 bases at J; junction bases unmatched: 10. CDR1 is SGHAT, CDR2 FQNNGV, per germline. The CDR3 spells CASSLDRTSAGWNEQFF. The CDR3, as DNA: TGTGCCAGCAGCTTAGATCGGACTAGCGCCGGATGGAATGAGCAGTTCTTC.

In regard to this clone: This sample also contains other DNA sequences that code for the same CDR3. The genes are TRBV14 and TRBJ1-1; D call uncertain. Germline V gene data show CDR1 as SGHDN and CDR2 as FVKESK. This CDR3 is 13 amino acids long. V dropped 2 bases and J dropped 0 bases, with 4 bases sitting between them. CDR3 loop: CASSQSVNTEAFF. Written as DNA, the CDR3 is TGTGCCAGCAGCCAATCAGTGAACACTGAAGCTTTCTTT.

This CDR3 is CASSPEGGGNSPLHF. The CDR3 bases are TGTGCCAGCTCACCAGAGGGAGGGGGTAATTCACCCCTCCACTTT. The V and J genes are TRBV18 and TRBJ1-6, with a possible D match to TRBD1 (6 bases). Germline CDR1 is KGHSH and CDR2 is LQKENI. This CDR3 spans 15 amino acids. Trimming shortened V by 2 bases and J by 6 bases, and 11 bases separated the two germline ends.

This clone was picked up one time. The CDR3 protein is CASSLARTGSAGANVLTF. In nucleotides, the CDR3 is TGCGCCAGCAGCTTGGCTAGGACAGGGTCTGCAGGGGCCAACGTCCTGACTTTC. The rearrangement links TRBV5-1 to TRBJ2-6, with 8 bases that match TRBD1. Unmatched junction bases numbered 9, after V lost 0 bases and J lost 4 bases. The germline CDR1 and CDR2 sequences are SGHRS and YFSETQ. This CDR3 spans 18 amino acids.

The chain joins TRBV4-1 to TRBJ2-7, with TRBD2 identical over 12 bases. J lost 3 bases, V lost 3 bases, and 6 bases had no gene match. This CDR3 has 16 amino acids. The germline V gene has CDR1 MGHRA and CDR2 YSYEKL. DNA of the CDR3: TGCGCCAGCAGCCATGGACTAGCGGGATTGGTCTACGAGCAGTACTTC. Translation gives CASSHGLAGLVYEQYF.

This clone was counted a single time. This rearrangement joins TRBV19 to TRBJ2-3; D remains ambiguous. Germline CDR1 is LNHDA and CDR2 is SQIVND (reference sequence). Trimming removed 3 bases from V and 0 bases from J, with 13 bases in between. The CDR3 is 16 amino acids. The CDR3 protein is CASSIFGQTSTDTQYF. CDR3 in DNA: TGTGCCAGTAGTATTTTTGGTCAAACTAGCACAGATACGCAGTATTTT. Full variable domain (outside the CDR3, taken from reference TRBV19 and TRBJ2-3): DGGITQSPKYLFRKEGQNVTLSCEQNLNHDAMYWYRQDPGQGLRLIYYSQIVNDFQKGDIAEGYSVSREKKESFPLTVTSAQKNPTAFYLCASSIFGQTSTDTQYFGPGTRLTVL.